This note documents a single T cell receptor (beta chain) sequence. The treatment denotes: about 20 received Ad26.COV2.S at low or high dose, single or two shots; about 5 received placebo; per-sample allocation not given. Day 63 following the first vaccine or placebo injection was when the samples were taken. Here immunoSEQ multiplex PCR was the method, and the copy in TCRdb shows in-frame clones only, minus some. The sample lists about 350,000 clones, about 85% occurring once. The data derive from a study of Ad26.COV2.S vaccination and SARS-CoV-2 variants. Unmatched junction bases numbered 14, after V lost 6 bases and J lost 7 bases. CDR3 size: 16 residues. Germline assignment: CDR1 ENHRY and CDR2 SYGVKD.

This sample comprised peripheral blood, obtained in a trial of Ad26.COV2.S vaccine versus placebo. This chain uses TRBV10-3 with TRBJ2-7; 11 nucleotides line up with TRBD2. This sequence was found in a person aged 18-65 years who received the Ad26.COV2.S COVID-19 vaccine or a placebo. CDR3 nucleotides: TGTGCCATCAGCGAAAACTCCGGGACTAGCGGCTGGGAGCAGTACTTC. Translated, it gives CAISENSGTSGWEQYF.